This T cell receptor (beta chain) was sequenced in a study of shared clonotypes between healthy human individuals. Study findings and constraints: Few donors restricted represented genetic and exposure-history diversity. Clonotype sharing among donors likely depends on sequencing depth.

Generated by immunoSEQ multiplex PCR, the TCRdb table keeps only in-frame clones and is missing some. This sample has 2 million to 2.5 million clones, with over 90% found just once. In germline, CDR1 is LNHDA, CDR2 SQIVND (reference sequence). V dropped 4 bases and J dropped 2 bases, with 18 bases sitting between them. The length of the CDR3 is 16 residues. Concerning this clone: Antigen: not known.

This sequence joins TRBV19 and TRBJ2-7; TRBD2 might be the D (6 bases). What was sequenced was naive CD4+ T cells from PBMCs. As for subset: CD45RA+ positively selected. This clonotype was obtained from a young man in good health. Some clones in this sample may be carry-over from other donors' samples. CDR3 protein: CASSNGVVAGTYEQYF. The CDR3 bases are TGTGCCAGTAGTAATGGCGTGGTGGCGGGAACCTACGAGCAGTACTTC.